This T cell receptor beta chain was profiled in a study of cytomegalovirus exposure and HLA in healthy donors. The wider study: Clustering assigned approximately 79% of the roughly 430 genotyped donors to the Caucasian-associated ancestry cluster.

General study results and limits: A previous analysis found most TCR beta V segments productive roughly 87% or roughly 30% of the time. What was likely a sequencing artifact was a cluster of highly shared sequence variants.

This clone has a handful of counts. Its target is unknown. Germline CDR1 MNHEY, CDR2 SMNVEV (reference sequence). This CDR3 comprises 16 residues. V lost 7 bases to trimming and J lost 6 bases; unmatched junction nucleotides: 11. PCR employed 60 Vbeta and 13 Jbeta primers. Methods used by the authors: The authors later counted around 80 million unique TCR beta chains, approximately 12 million of them shared. Clones were sequenced by immunoSEQ multiplex PCR, and TCRdb holds only the in-frame ones, with some missing. The V and J calls and the clone size are those of that table, but D and trimming were determined from the DNA. The sample yields some 120,000 clones, roughly 9.9% seen once.

The sequence was collected from a man aged 25 to 40 in good health and CMV-seronegative. The chain has TRBV27 and TRBJ1-6; 8 bases map to TRBD1. Sequencing was done on a sample of PBMCs. The CDR3 spells CASTEGQGSRNSPLHF. In DNA form, the CDR3 reads TGTGCCAGCACCGAAGGACAGGGATCACGTAATTCACCCCTCCACTTT.